A single sample gave rise to the 28 T cell receptor beta chains below, sequenced in a study of a mutant IDH1 vaccine in newly diagnosed glioma. Antigens of these TCRs are unknown. Sequencing was performed with immunoSEQ multiplex PCR; in TCRdb, only in-frame clones are kept and a portion is missing. The table includes fewer than 15,000 clones, around 80% detected once. The time point is: week 47, end of study. Doses comprised 300 ug of mutant IDH1 20-mer peptide each, plus topical imiquimod. Sequenced material: PBMCs, taken from a glioma patient whose treatment included an IDH1 peptide vaccine. The receptors shown here come from a woman in her thirties or forties with glioma.

This rearrangement joins TRBV5-8 to TRBJ2-1; 8 positions match TRBD2. CDR1 and CDR2 from the germline V gene are SGHTS and YDEGEE. The CDR3 loop spans 16 amino acids. J gave up 0 bases and V 10 bases, and 12 bases lay outside the gene matches. The CDR3 coding sequence is TGTGCCCCCCGTTTGGCGGGAGGAACCTCCTACAATGAGCAGTTCTTC. As protein: CAPRLAGGTSYNEQFF.

The V and J genes are TRBV11-1 and TRBJ2-7; D remains ambiguous. In germline, CDR1 is SGHAT, CDR2 FQDESV (reference sequence). CDR3 size: 14 residues. Trimming removed 3 bases from V and 0 bases from J, with 9 bases in between. CDR3 residues: CASSFPGPSYEQYF. CDR3 bases: TGTGCCAGCAGCTTCCCGGGCCCCTCCTACGAGCAGTACTTC.

This chain joins TRBV19 and TRBJ1-5; tentatively, D is TRBD1 (6 bases). Trimming left V 4 bases short and J 0 bases short, with 13 bases between. The V gene's germline CDR1 is LNHDA and CDR2 SQIVND (reference sequence). The CDR3 has 16 residues. CDR3 sequence: CASSNTGTISNQPQHF. The CDR3 bases are TGTGCCAGTAGTAATACAGGGACTATTAGCAATCAGCCCCAGCATTTT.

This chain connects TRBV11-1 to TRBJ2-3; 12 bases fit TRBD2. The V gene's germline CDR1 is SGHAT and CDR2 FQDESV (reference sequence). This CDR3 comprises 15 residues. V shed 8 bases, J shed 3 bases, and the junction held 6 bases outside the gene matches. Written as DNA, the CDR3 is TGTGCCAGCGGGCAAGGACTAGCGGGAACAGATACGCAGTATTTT. Amino acid sequence: CASGQGLAGTDTQYF.

This chain joins TRBV9 and TRBJ1-3; maybe TRBD1 (5 bases). CDR3 length: 15 residues. Germline V gene data show CDR1 as SGDLS and CDR2 as YYNGEE. V dropped 0 bases and J dropped 4 bases, with 11 bases sitting between them. CDR3 coding DNA: TGTGCCAGCAGCGTAGTTGGGGCCCCAGGAAACACCATATATTTT. Translating gives CASSVVGAPGNTIYF.

The gene calls are TRBV15 and TRBJ2-5, with D possibly being TRBD1 or TRBD2 (5 bases each). This CDR3 region has 18 residues. Germline V lookup: CDR1 LNHNV, CDR2 YYDKDF (reference sequence). V was shortened by 2 bases and J by 1 base, with 20 bases between the two germline ends. Here the CDR3 DNA reads TGTGCCACCAGCAGACCCTGGGGGACGAGGGGCTTCCAAGAGACCCAGTACTTC. This encodes CATSRPWGTRGFQETQYF.

The V gene is TRBV5-4, the J gene TRBJ2-7, with 8 bases lining up with TRBD1. CDR1 is SGHNT and CDR2 is YYREEE in the germline V gene (reference sequence). The CDR3 is 12 amino acids. J lost 5 bases, V lost 3 bases, and 1 base had no gene match. The chain's CDR3 is CASSWTGNEQYF. DNA for the CDR3: TGTGCCAGCAGCTGGACAGGGAACGAGCAGTACTTC.

V gene TRBV18 combines with J gene TRBJ2-7, with D unresolved. In germline, CDR1 is KGHSH, CDR2 LQKENI. CDR3 length: 14 amino acids. With 1 base removed from V and 6 bases from J, the gap between germline ends came to 13 bases. The CDR3 nucleotides are TGTGCCAGCTCACCACAGGAAGGACGCTTCGAGCAGTACTTC. Encoded protein: CASSPQEGRFEQYF.

V usage is TRBV7-9 and J usage is TRBJ2-1; 11 bases map to TRBD1. The germline CDR1 and CDR2 sequences are SEHNR and FQNEAQ (reference sequence). V shed 5 bases and J 8 bases; nucleotides not matched to a gene: 11. This CDR3 has 16 residues. In DNA, the CDR3 is TGTGCCAGCAGCGCCCTAACCGGGACAGGGGGTGATGAGCAGTTCTTC. This codes for CASSALTGTGGDEQFF.

This chain joins TRBV5-5 and TRBJ1-4, with TRBD1 matching over 8 bases. The CDR3 is 14 amino acids. Germline assignment: CDR1 SGHKS and CDR2 YYEKEE (reference sequence). V was pared by 2 bases and J by 7 bases, with 4 bases of the junction left unmatched. The CDR3 is CASSFGTGGEKLFF. As DNA, the CDR3 is TGTGCCAGCAGCTTTGGGACAGGTGGTGAAAAACTGTTTTTT.

The chain has TRBV4-3 and TRBJ2-6; unclear D gene. The CDR3 consists of 16 residues. In germline, CDR1 is LGHNA, CDR2 YSLEER. V lost 0 bases, J lost 2 bases, and 8 bases lay in between. CDR3 DNA: TGCGCCAGCAGCCAAGAAATGAACACTGGGGCCAACGTCCTGACTTTC. As protein: CASSQEMNTGANVLTF.

The chain recombines TRBV5-5 with TRBJ1-1; the D is unclear. Germline V gene lookup returns CDR1 SGHKS and CDR2 YYEKEE (reference sequence). The CDR3 contains 12 residues. The V end lost 1 base, the J end lost 6 bases, and 7 bases lay between the germline ends. The CDR3 DNA follows: TGTGCCAGCAGCTTGTATTTGGCTGAAGCTTTCTTT. Residues: CASSLYLAEAFF.

The sample holds a few counts of this clone. The chain recombines TRBV6-4 with TRBJ2-3, with TRBD2 matching 13 bases. The CDR3 is 15 residues long. With V trimmed by 6 bases and J by 5 bases, 5 bases remained unmatched. CDR1 MRHNA and CDR2 SNTAGT come from the germline V gene. The CDR3 is CASRQTSGGIDTQYF. In DNA, the CDR3 is TGTGCCAGCAGACAGACTAGCGGGGGGATAGATACGCAGTATTTT.

This clone was detected a few times. The rearrangement links TRBV4-2 to TRBJ1-3, with 8 nucleotides matching TRBD1. The V and J ends lost 4 bases and 3 bases, in that order; junction bases with no gene match: 5. Looked up from germline, CDR1 is LGHNA and CDR2 is YNFKEQ. This CDR3 spans 15 amino acids. The CDR3 sequence: CASSPTGTGGNTIYF. The CDR3, as DNA: TGTGCCAGCAGCCCTACCGGGACAGGTGGAAACACCATATATTTT.

CDR3 bases: TGTGCCAGCTCACCGGACAGGGAAGGGCCCCAGCATTTT. Protein product: CASSPDREGPQHF. The chain has TRBV18 and TRBJ1-5; 8 bases agree with TRBD1. This CDR3 comprises 13 residues. The germline V gene encodes CDR1 KGHSH and CDR2 LQKENI. Trimming at V came to 3 bases and at J to 9 bases, leaving 4 bases not matched to a gene.

The CDR3 DNA reads as TGTGCCAGCAGCCCCGTGGGACTAGTGAGACGAGAGACCCAGTACTTC. Amino acids: CASSPVGLVRRETQYF. The J gene is TRBJ2-5, the V gene TRBV11-2; 8 nucleotides match TRBD2. CDR1 is SGHAT, CDR2 FQNNGV, per germline. The V segment lost 5 bases and the J segment 4 bases; nucleotides outside the gene matches: 12. CDR3 length equals 16 residues.

V and J are TRBV2 and TRBJ1-2; tentative D call: TRBD1 (6 bases). CDR1 is SNHLY and CDR2 is FYNNEI in the germline V gene. V was shortened by 9 bases and J by 7 bases, with 18 bases between the two germline ends. CDR3 length equals 13 residues. The CDR3 loop is CASRSSGAGGYTF. CDR3 DNA sequence: TGTGCCAGTAGGTCATCGGGGGCGGGTGGCTACACCTTC.

The chain links TRBV7-2 to TRBJ2-3; D possibly uses TRBD1 or TRBD2 (5 bases each). The V gene lost 3 bases and the J gene lost 2 bases, with 9 bases spanning the gap. The CDR3 sequence is 14 residues long. Germline V gene lookup returns CDR1 SGHTA and CDR2 FQGNSA. CDR3 nucleotides: TGTGCCAGCAGCTTGGGGGTATTCACAGATACGCAGTATTTT. As protein: CASSLGVFTDTQYF.

This clone was seen once. J is TRBJ2-6 and V is TRBV7-9; the match to TRBD1 covers 9 bases. In germline, CDR1 is SEHNR, CDR2 FQNEAQ (reference sequence). Unmatched junction bases numbered 8, after V lost 5 bases and J lost 0 bases. The length of the CDR3 is 18 residues. The CDR3 region has the DNA TGTGCCAGCAGCCTAGACAGGGGGGCCCTCTCTGGGGCCAACGTCCTGACTTTC. It translates to CASSLDRGALSGANVLTF.

About this clone: One end of the junction fails to match germline, which may point to a read error. The V gene is TRBV27, the J gene TRBJ1-2; D is ambiguous. The germline V gene encodes CDR1 MNHEY and CDR2 SMNVEV (reference sequence). The CDR3 is made up of 13 amino acids. The CDR3 spells CASSPLDSGPPAF. The CDR3 nucleotides read TGTGCCAGCAGTCCGCTCGACTCCGGTCCGCCTGCCTTC.

This chain joins TRBV5-6 and TRBJ2-7; 9 bases align to TRBD2. CDR3 length equals 13 residues. The J segment lost 7 bases and the V segment lost 6 bases, leaving 8 bases of the junction unmatched. Germline V CDR1 and CDR2: SGHDT, YYEEEE. In DNA form, the CDR3 reads TGTGCCAGCACCGCGGGAGGGCACAATGAGCAGTACTTC. This translates into CASTAGGHNEQYF.

The rearrangement links TRBV6-5 to TRBJ2-7; the D is unclear. Per the germline V gene, CDR1 is MNHEY and CDR2 is SVGAGI. This CDR3 contains 12 residues. With 7 bases removed from V and 2 bases from J, the gap between germline ends came to 9 bases. In DNA, the CDR3 is TGTGCCAGCACATTTGGCACCTACGAGCAGTACTTC. As protein: CASTFGTYEQYF.

The CDR3 sequence: CASSIKVLGTGGTYGYTF. The CDR3 DNA is TGTGCCAGTAGTATAAAAGTCCTAGGGACAGGGGGAACCTATGGCTACACCTTC. The chain carries TRBV19 and TRBJ1-2; 11 nucleotides line up with TRBD1. Germline V lookup: CDR1 LNHDA, CDR2 SQIVND (reference sequence). The V gene end was trimmed by 2 bases and the J gene end by 4 bases; junction bases not matched to a gene: 12. The CDR3 length is 18 residues.

The V and J genes are TRBV9 and TRBJ1-4, with D maybe TRBD1 (5 bases). This CDR3 contains 14 residues. CDR1 and CDR2 (germline): SGDLS, YYNGEE. V was clipped by 5 bases and J by 8 bases, with 16 bases between them. The CDR3, as DNA: TGTGCCAGCAGTCAGACAGCGCCCCCCGAAAAACTGTTTTTT. Translating gives CASSQTAPPEKLFF. The entire variable domain, with the rest obtained from reference TRBV9 and TRBJ1-4, is as follows: DSGVTQTPKHLITATGQRVTLRCSPRSGDLSVYWYQQSLDQGLQFLIQYYNGEERAKGNILERFSAQQFPDLHSELNLSSLELGDSALYFCASSQTAPPEKLFFGSGTQLSVL.

This rearrangement joins TRBV6-5 to TRBJ2-7; possible D gene TRBD1, 5 bases. Trimming pared 2 bases from V and 2 bases from J, leaving 10 bases between. The V gene's germline CDR1 is MNHEY and CDR2 SVGAGI. The CDR3 sequence is 14 residues long. The CDR3 loop reads CASSYDSRAYEQYF. The DNA of the CDR3 is TGTGCCAGCAGTTACGACAGCCGAGCCTACGAGCAGTACTTC.

The chain links TRBV27 to TRBJ1-6; 9 nucleotides agree with TRBD1. Germline V gene sequence: CDR1 MNHEY, CDR2 SMNVEV (reference sequence). This CDR3 spans 16 amino acids. The ends lost 0 bases at V and 9 bases at J; junction bases unmatched: 6. DNA of the CDR3: TGTGCCAGCAGTTTATCGGCGGGACAGGGTGTTTCACCCCTCCACTTT. It yields the protein CASSLSAGQGVSPLHF.

This chain links TRBV6-1 with TRBJ2-2; the match to TRBD2 covers 13 bases. Germline CDR1 reads MNHNS; CDR2 reads SASEGT. V dropped 4 bases and J dropped 8; count of bases not matched to a gene: 7. The CDR3 length is 16 residues. CDR3 in DNA: TGTGCCAGCAGTGCACTAGCGGGAGGGCCCGCGGGGGAGCTGTTTTTT. It specifies CASSALAGGPAGELFF.

The chain joins TRBV7-3 to TRBJ1-2, with no clear D. Germline CDR1 is SGHTA and CDR2 is FQGTGA. V lost 1 base, J lost 8 bases, and 11 bases lay in between. The CDR3 length is 13 residues. CDR3 bases: TGTGCCAGCAGCTTAAATAAGGGAGGCGGCTACACCTTC. Residues: CASSLNKGGGYTF. Full variable domain (missing parts from reference TRBV7-3 and TRBJ1-2): GAGVSQTPSNKVTEKGKYVELRCDPISGHTALYWYRQSLGQGPEFLIYFQGTGAADDSGLPNDRFFAVRPEGSVSTLKIQRTERGDSAVYLCASSLNKGGGYTFGSGTRLTVV.